The rows below give T cell receptor beta chains drawn from one sample of a study of T cells after somatic rescue of genetic block. Measured with immunoSEQ multiplex PCR; TCRdb has only the in-frame clones, and not every one. Of more than 9,500 clones in the sample, around four fifths are singletons; the top ten hold 6.5% to 8.5%. The material sequenced was peripheral blood mononuclear cells (PBMCs). These receptors were collected from a boy under 18. CDR3s include the opening cysteine and the closing phenylalanine or tryptophan. The D gene is left open where the match is weak. The listing skips clone size in some rows; elsewhere it reads once, few, many or a size class.

cdr3_nt,cdr3_aa,v_call,d_call,clone_size,j_call
TGCGCCAGCAGCCCGACAGGGGTGAACACCGGGGAGCTGTTTTTT,CASSPTGVNTGELFF,TRBV4-3,TRBD1,.,TRBJ2-2
TGTGCCAGCAGCAAACCCGCGTGGCGGATCACAGATACGCAGTATTTT,CASSKPAWRITDTQYF,TRBV21-1,.,.,TRBJ2-3
TGCGCCAGCAGCTTGGTGGGAAACAGGTATGAAGCTTTCTTT,CASSLVGNRYEAFF,TRBV5-1,.,.,TRBJ1-1
TGTGCCAGCAGACAACCGGGATACCACAATGAGCAGTTCTTC,CASRQPGYHNEQFF,TRBV7-2,.,.,TRBJ2-1
TGTGCCAGCAGCTTAATGTCTGGCTCCTACGAGCAGTACTTC,CASSLMSGSYEQYF,TRBV7-2,.,.,TRBJ2-7
TGTGCCAGCTCCGAATGGGGGGGTGATCAGCCCCAGCATTTT,CASSEWGGDQPQHF,TRBV2,.,.,TRBJ1-5
TGTGCCAGCAGCCGATCCCCAGGGACTAATGAAAAACTGTTTTTT,CASSRSPGTNEKLFF,TRBV14,.,.,TRBJ1-4
TGTGCCAGTATCGATCAACGAGGTAGCGGGCAGCCCCAGCATTTT,CASIDQRGSGQPQHF,TRBV19,.,.,TRBJ1-5
TGCGCCAGCAGCCTACGGACAGGGAGCTATGGCTACACCTTC,CASSLRTGSYGYTF,TRBV5-1,TRBD1,few,TRBJ1-2
TGTGCCAGCAGCCCCCGGGGGGCGTTAAACGAGCAGTTCTTC,CASSPRGALNEQFF,TRBV5-5,.,.,TRBJ2-1
TGTGCCAGCACATTCTTAGGGCAAAACAATGAGCAGTTCTTC,CASTFLGQNNEQFF,TRBV27,.,.,TRBJ2-1
TGCAGCGTTGCCCTTTTTCAGAGCACAGATACGCAGTATTTT,CSVALFQSTDTQYF,TRBV29-1,.,.,TRBJ2-3
TGTGCCAGCAGTTTCGGGACAGGGCCCCAGTACTTC,CASSFGTGPQYF,TRBV28,TRBD1,.,TRBJ2-7
TGTGCCAGCAGCTTAAACTATGGCTACACCTTC,CASSLNYGYTF,TRBV7-2,.,few,TRBJ1-2
TGTGCCAGCAGTCGGGAAGTGAATAGCAATCAGCCCCAGCATTTT,CASSREVNSNQPQHF,TRBV28,.,.,TRBJ1-5
TGTGCCAGCAGCCCTAACGACAGAAGCTCCTACAATGAGCAGTTCTTC,CASSPNDRSSYNEQFF,TRBV13,.,.,TRBJ2-1
TGTGCCAGCAGCTTAGAATTTGGATTCTACGAGCAGTACTTC,CASSLEFGFYEQYF,TRBV11-2,.,.,TRBJ2-7
TGTGCCACCAGCAGGTCTTTGGGGGGTAATCAGCCCCAGCATTTT,CATSRSLGGNQPQHF,TRBV15,.,.,TRBJ1-5
TGTGCCACCACTTCGGGAGCCTACAATGAGCAGTTCTTC,CATTSGAYNEQFF,TRBV15,.,.,TRBJ2-1
TGTGCCAGCTCACCTTATCAGGGGAGCGACGAGCAGTACTTC,CASSPYQGSDEQYF,TRBV18,.,.,TRBJ2-7
TGTGCCAGCAGTTTATTACAGGGTTCCTACGAGCAGTACTTC,CASSLLQGSYEQYF,TRBV28,.,few,TRBJ2-7
TGTGCCAGCAGTGCCGGACAGGGGATGGATGGCTACACCTTC,CASSAGQGMDGYTF,TRBV6-1,TRBD1,.,TRBJ1-2
TGTGCCAGCAGCGCCACCCCGAACCCTAGCGCCAACCTCAATGAGCAGTTCTTC,CASSATPNPSANLNEQFF,TRBV9,.,.,TRBJ2-1
TGTGCCAACAGTGTGGACTGGGGTTTTGGTTACGAGCAGTACTTC,CANSVDWGFGYEQYF,TRBV6-6,.,.,TRBJ2-7
TGTGCCAGCAGCTTAGGGACAGGGTTTCAGCCCCAGCATTTT,CASSLGTGFQPQHF,TRBV7-9,TRBD1,medium-sized,TRBJ1-5
TGTGCCAGCAGCTTGGAGACAAGGGGCTACACCTTC,CASSLETRGYTF,TRBV7-8,.,.,TRBJ1-2
TGCGCCAGCAGCTTGTGGGTAAACACAGAGACCCAGTACTTC,CASSLWVNTETQYF,TRBV5-1,.,.,TRBJ2-5
TGTGCCAGCAGCAGAACAGGCCCCCCTGGAAACACCATATATTTT,CASSRTGPPGNTIYF,TRBV7-2,.,.,TRBJ1-3
TGTGCCAGCAGCTTAACGAAGGGCTTTAATTCACCCCTCCACTTT,CASSLTKGFNSPLHF,TRBV7-9,.,.,TRBJ1-6
TGTGCCAGCAGCCAAGATTTGACAGGGGGCAAGAACGAGCAGTACTTC,CASSQDLTGGKNEQYF,TRBV4-2,TRBD1,.,TRBJ2-7
TGTGCCAGCAGGGTACAGGGGGCGTCCGGGGAGCTGTTTTTT,CASRVQGASGELFF,TRBV2,TRBD1,.,TRBJ2-2
TGTGCCAGCAGCCCCTACAGGGAGGAAAAACTGTTTTTT,CASSPYREEKLFF,TRBV28,.,.,TRBJ1-4
TGTGCCAGCCATCAACTCACAGGGCTAAACACTGAAGCTTTCTTT,CASHQLTGLNTEAFF,TRBV28,.,.,TRBJ1-1
TGTGCCAGCAGCCCCGGCACCCCGGCCGGCGAGCAGTACTTC,CASSPGTPAGEQYF,TRBV7-9,.,.,TRBJ2-7
TGTGCCAGCAGGAACAGGGATGAGACCCAGTACTTC,CASRNRDETQYF,TRBV2,.,.,TRBJ2-5
TGTGCCAGCAGTTACACGGCGATCAGGGGCCCCTACGAGCAGTACTTC,CASSYTAIRGPYEQYF,TRBV6-6,.,.,TRBJ2-7
TGTGCCAGCCCCCAGGGGGAGAGGAATGAGCAGTTCTTC,CASPQGERNEQFF,TRBV21-1,.,.,TRBJ2-1
TGTGCCAGCAGCTTTCGGACTAGTTACAATGAGCAGTTCTTC,CASSFRTSYNEQFF,TRBV7-2,TRBD2,.,TRBJ2-1
TGTGCCAGCAGCGCCAGCGAGGTGGTCTACAATGAGCAGTTCTTC,CASSASEVVYNEQFF,TRBV4-2,.,.,TRBJ2-1
TGCGCCAGCAGGATAGCCGGGACAGGCGCGGTCAGGGACTCTGGAAACACCATATATTTT,CASRIAGTGAVRDSGNTIYF,TRBV23-1,TRBD1,.,TRBJ1-3
TGTGCCAGAAGCTGCCGGGACAGGGGCGCCTATAACTATGGCTACACCTTC,CARSCRDRGAYNYGYTF,TRBV5-3,TRBD1,.,TRBJ1-2
TGCGCCAGCAGCTTGGCCCATGACAGGAACACTGAAGCTTTCTTT,CASSLAHDRNTEAFF,TRBV5-1,.,.,TRBJ1-1
TGTGCCAGCAGTACCCGGGCCAGTCCTACTGAAGCTTTCTTT,CASSTRASPTEAFF,TRBV6-1,.,.,TRBJ1-1
TGTGCCAGCTCACCAATGACGAAAGCGCAGGTGTACTTC,CASSPMTKAQVYF,TRBV18,.,.,TRBJ2-5
TGTGCCAGCAGCTTAGATAGGATGGATACGCAGTATTTT,CASSLDRMDTQYF,TRBV11-2,.,medium-sized,TRBJ2-3
TGTGCCAGCAGCTTGGGGCAGGGGAGGAACACTGAAGCTTTCTTT,CASSLGQGRNTEAFF,TRBV5-6,.,.,TRBJ1-1
TGTGCCAGCAGCTTGCCCTCCGGGACTAGCGCCTACAATGAGCAGTTCTTC,CASSLPSGTSAYNEQFF,TRBV7-9,TRBD2,.,TRBJ2-1
TGTGCCAGCAGCTTAGGACTAGAGTCCACAGATACGCAGTATTTT,CASSLGLESTDTQYF,TRBV7-8,.,.,TRBJ2-3
TGTGCCAGCAGCTTAGGCACTAGGGGGGGGAGAGAGACCCAGTACTTC,CASSLGTRGGRETQYF,TRBV7-8,.,few,TRBJ2-5